These 11 T cell receptor beta chains came from one sample sequenced in a study of graft-versus-host responses after intestinal transplantation. For these receptors, no antigen is known. Generated by immunoSEQ multiplex PCR, the TCRdb table keeps only in-frame clones and is missing some. This sample has 90,000 to 130,000 clones, with 93% found just once. The input for sequencing was unstimulated CD8+ T cells sorted from spleen or lymph node cells, taken before intestinal transplant. The receptors were sampled from a human donor who received an intestinal transplant.

The chain carries TRBV19 and TRBJ1-1; no clear D gene. The V end lost 7 bases, the J end lost 1 base, and 13 bases lay between the germline ends. Germline CDR1 and CDR2: LNHDA and SQIVND (reference sequence). There are 14 residues in the CDR3. CDR3 amino acids: CASTKQRTNTEAFF. The CDR3 nucleotides are TGTGCCAGTACCAAACAGAGGACGAACACTGAAGCTTTCTTT.

V usage is TRBV5-1 and J usage is TRBJ2-1, with a tentative D call TRBD2 (5 bases). Germline CDR1 is SGHRS and CDR2 is YFSETQ. This CDR3 is 14 amino acids long. Trimming stripped 0 bases from V and 4 bases from J, with 8 bases between. The CDR3 sequence is CASSLGGLYNEQFF. CDR3 nucleotide sequence: TGCGCCAGCAGCTTGGGCGGGTTGTACAATGAGCAGTTCTTC. The complete variable domain, with remaining parts taken from reference TRBV5-1 and TRBJ2-1, reads KAGVTQTPRYLIKTRGQQVTLSCSPISGHRSVSWYQQTPGQGLQFLFEYFSETQRNKGNFPGRFSGRQFSNSRSEMNVSTLELGDSALYLCASSLGGLYNEQFFGPGTRLTVL.

The rearrangement uses TRBV5-1 and TRBJ2-3, with 10 bases that match TRBD2. Germline V gives CDR1 SGHRS, CDR2 YFSETQ. This CDR3 region has 17 residues. V dropped 1 base and J dropped 2; count of bases not matched to a gene: 7. The CDR3 DNA sequence: TGCGCCAGCAGCTTGATGGCTAGCGGGAGCCTCACAGATACGCAGTATTTT. It codes for CASSLMASGSLTDTQYF.

This chain connects TRBV27 to TRBJ1-5; 11 nucleotides agree with TRBD1. Germline assignment: CDR1 MNHEY and CDR2 SMNVEV (reference sequence). The CDR3 is 16 residues long. The V gene end was trimmed by 5 bases and the J gene end by 7 bases; junction bases not matched to a gene: 10. The CDR3 sequence is CASSPLGQGARQPQHF. The CDR3, as DNA: TGTGCCAGCAGTCCCCTCGGACAGGGGGCGCGCCAGCCCCAGCATTTT.

The rearrangement uses TRBV2 and TRBJ2-4, with D unclear. Germline assignment: CDR1 SNHLY and CDR2 FYNNEI. The CDR3 consists of 13 residues. Trimming removed 3 bases from V and 1 base from J, with 4 bases in between. CDR3: CASSEGAKNIQYF. The CDR3 nucleotides are TGTGCCAGCAGTGAGGGGGCCAAAAACATTCAGTACTTC.

The V gene is TRBV4-1, the J gene TRBJ2-1, with TRBD2 identical over 8 bases. This CDR3 has 17 amino acids. V was clipped by 4 bases and J by 2 bases; unmatched bases: 10. Germline V gene sequence: CDR1 MGHRA, CDR2 YSYEKL. The CDR3 sequence: CASSRQTSGSPYNEQFF. CDR3 DNA sequence: TGCGCCAGCAGCCGACAGACGAGCGGGAGCCCCTACAATGAGCAGTTCTTC.

The rearrangement uses TRBV6-1 and TRBJ2-7, with D maybe TRBD2 (5 bases). The CDR3 spans 15 residues. The germline V gene encodes CDR1 MNHNS and CDR2 SASEGT. Trimming stripped 6 bases from V and 0 bases from J, with 15 bases between. The CDR3 bases are TGTGCCAGCAGCCACCGCCCGGGGAGCTCCTACGAGCAGTACTTC. It is translated as CASSHRPGSSYEQYF.

This chain connects TRBV6-5 to TRBJ1-2, with D hard to call. Germline V gives CDR1 MNHEY, CDR2 SVGAGI. This CDR3 region has 13 residues. Between the trimmed V and J ends, which lost 0 bases and 8 bases, there was a span of 10 bases. As DNA, the CDR3 is TGTGCCAGCAGTTACTCACCGGGAGAAGGCTACACCTTC. It encodes CASSYSPGEGYTF.

A few counts support this clone. The chain has TRBV28 and TRBJ2-2, with D tentatively TRBD1 or TRBD2 (5 bases each). Germline V gene sequence: CDR1 MDHEN, CDR2 SYDVKM. This CDR3 comprises 14 residues. Trimming stripped 2 bases from V and 4 bases from J, with 8 bases between. CDR3: CASSLEGTTGELFF. The CDR3 DNA reads as TGTGCCAGCAGTTTAGAAGGGACCACCGGGGAGCTGTTTTTT.

The chain employs TRBV12-2 and TRBJ2-1; TRBD2, the table's D call, lacks a check against the DNA. TRBV12-2 is marked as a pseudogene. The CDR3 length is 12 residues. CDR3 nucleotides: TGTGCAAGTCGCCGGGAAGGACTAGCGGGGCTCTTC. This translates into CASRREGLAGLF.

Regarding this clone: Other DNA sequences within the sample encode an identical CDR3. The chain joins TRBV6-5 to TRBJ1-1; a possible D gene is TRBD1 (5 bases). The length of the CDR3 is 13 residues. CDR1 MNHEY and CDR2 SVGAGI come from the germline V gene. V lost 0 bases and J 4 bases, leaving 6 bases between the germline ends. CDR3: CASSYSGGTEAFF. Written as DNA, the CDR3 is TGTGCCAGCAGTTACTCGGGGGGCACTGAAGCTTTCTTT.